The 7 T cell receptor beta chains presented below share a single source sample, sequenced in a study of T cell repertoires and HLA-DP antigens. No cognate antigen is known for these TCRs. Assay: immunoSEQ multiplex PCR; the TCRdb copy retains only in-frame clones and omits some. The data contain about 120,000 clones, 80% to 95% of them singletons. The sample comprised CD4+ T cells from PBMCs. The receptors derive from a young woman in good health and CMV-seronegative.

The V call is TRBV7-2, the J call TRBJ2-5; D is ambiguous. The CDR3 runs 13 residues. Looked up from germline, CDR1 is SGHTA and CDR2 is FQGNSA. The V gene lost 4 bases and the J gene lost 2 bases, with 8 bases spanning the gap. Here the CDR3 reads CASSWVSQETQYF. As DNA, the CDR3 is TGTGCCAGCAGCTGGGTATCACAAGAGACCCAGTACTTC.

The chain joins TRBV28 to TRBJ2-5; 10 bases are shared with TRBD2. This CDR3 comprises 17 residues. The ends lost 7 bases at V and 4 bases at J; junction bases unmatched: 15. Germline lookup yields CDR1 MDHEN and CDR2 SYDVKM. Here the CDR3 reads CASNPPGVAGGRETQYF. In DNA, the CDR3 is TGTGCCAGCAACCCACCCGGGGTAGCGGGGGGAAGAGAGACCCAGTACTTC. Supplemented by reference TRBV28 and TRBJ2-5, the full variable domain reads DVKVTQSSRYLVKRTGEKVFLECVQDMDHENMFWYRQDPGLGLRLIYFSYDVKMKEKGDIPEGYSVSREKKERFSLILESASTNQTSMYLCASNPPGVAGGRETQYFGPGTRLLVL.

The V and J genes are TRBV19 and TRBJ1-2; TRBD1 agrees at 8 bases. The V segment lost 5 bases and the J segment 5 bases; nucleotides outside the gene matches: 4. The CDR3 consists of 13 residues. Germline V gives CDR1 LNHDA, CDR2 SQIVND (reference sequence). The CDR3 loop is CASSVDRAYGYTF. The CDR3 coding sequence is TGTGCCAGTAGTGTGGACAGGGCTTATGGCTACACCTTC.

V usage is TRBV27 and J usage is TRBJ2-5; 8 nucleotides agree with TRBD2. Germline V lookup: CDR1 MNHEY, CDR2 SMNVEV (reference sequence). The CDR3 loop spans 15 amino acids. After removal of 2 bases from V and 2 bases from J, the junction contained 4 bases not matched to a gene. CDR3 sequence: CASSLVVAGQETQYF. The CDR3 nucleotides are TGTGCCAGCAGTTTAGTGGTAGCGGGACAAGAGACCCAGTACTTC.

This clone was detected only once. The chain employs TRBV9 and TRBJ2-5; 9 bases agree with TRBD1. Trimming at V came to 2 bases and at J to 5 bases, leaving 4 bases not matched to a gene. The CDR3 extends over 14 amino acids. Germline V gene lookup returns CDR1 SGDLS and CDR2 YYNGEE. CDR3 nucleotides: TGTGCCAGCAGCGTCGCCGGGACAGGGGAGACCCAGTACTTC. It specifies CASSVAGTGETQYF.

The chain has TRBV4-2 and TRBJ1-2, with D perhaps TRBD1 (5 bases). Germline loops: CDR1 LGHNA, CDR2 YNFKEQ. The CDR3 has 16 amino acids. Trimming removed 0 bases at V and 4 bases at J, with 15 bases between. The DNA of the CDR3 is TGTGCCAGCAGCCAAGATAGGGGACGGGGGGGCTATGGCTACACCTTC. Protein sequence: CASSQDRGRGGYGYTF.

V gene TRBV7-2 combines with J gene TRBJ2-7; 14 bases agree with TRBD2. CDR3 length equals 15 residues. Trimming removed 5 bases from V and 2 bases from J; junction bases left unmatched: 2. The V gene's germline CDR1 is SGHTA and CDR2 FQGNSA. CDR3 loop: CASSPTSGGAYEQYV. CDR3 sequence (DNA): TGTGCCAGCAGCCCGACTAGCGGGGGGGCCTACGAGCAGTACGTC.